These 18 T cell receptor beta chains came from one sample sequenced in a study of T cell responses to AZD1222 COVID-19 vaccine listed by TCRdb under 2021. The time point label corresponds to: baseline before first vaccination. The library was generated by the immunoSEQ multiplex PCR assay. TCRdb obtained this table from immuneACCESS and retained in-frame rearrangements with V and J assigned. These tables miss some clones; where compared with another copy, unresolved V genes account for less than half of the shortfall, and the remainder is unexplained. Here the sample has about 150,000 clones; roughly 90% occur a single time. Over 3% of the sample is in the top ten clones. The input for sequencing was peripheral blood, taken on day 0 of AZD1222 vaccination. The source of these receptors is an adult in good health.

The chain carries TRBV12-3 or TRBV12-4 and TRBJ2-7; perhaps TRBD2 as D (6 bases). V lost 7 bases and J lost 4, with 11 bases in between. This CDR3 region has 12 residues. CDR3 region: CASKAAGYEQYF. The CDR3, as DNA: TGTGCCAGCAAAGCGGCGGGGTACGAGCAGTACTTC.

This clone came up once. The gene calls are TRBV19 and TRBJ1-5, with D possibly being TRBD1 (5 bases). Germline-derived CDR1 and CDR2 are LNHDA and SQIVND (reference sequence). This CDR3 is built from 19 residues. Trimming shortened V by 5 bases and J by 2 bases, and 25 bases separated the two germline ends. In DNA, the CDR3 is TGTGCCAGTAGTCCCCTCCGGGACGCCCGGCGTCTCGGCAATCAGCCCCAGCATTTT. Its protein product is CASSPLRDARRLGNQPQHF.

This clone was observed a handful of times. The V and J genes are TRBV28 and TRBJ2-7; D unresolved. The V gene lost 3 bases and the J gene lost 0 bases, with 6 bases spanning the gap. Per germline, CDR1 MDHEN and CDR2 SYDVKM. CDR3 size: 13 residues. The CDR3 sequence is CASSFPGSYEQYF. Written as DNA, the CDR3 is TGTGCCAGCAGTTTCCCAGGCTCCTACGAGCAGTACTTC.

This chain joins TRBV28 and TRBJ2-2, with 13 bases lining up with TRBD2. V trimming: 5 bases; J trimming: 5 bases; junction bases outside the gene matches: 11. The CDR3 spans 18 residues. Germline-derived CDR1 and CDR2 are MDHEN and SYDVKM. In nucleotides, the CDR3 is TGTGCCAGCAGTCCCCTACTAGCGGGAGGGCCGGGGACCGGGGAGCTGTTTTTT. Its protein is CASSPLLAGGPGTGELFF.

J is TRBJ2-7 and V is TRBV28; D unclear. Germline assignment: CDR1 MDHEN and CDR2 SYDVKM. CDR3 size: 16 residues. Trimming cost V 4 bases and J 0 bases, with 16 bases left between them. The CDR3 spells CASSSAIGRLSYEQYF. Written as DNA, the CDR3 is TGTGCCAGCAGTTCTGCGATTGGACGCCTCTCCTACGAGCAGTACTTC.

In DNA form, the CDR3 reads TGTGCCAGTAGACACGGACAGGCCAAGACCCAGTACTTC. This encodes CASRHGQAKTQYF. The V call is TRBV19, the J call TRBJ2-5, with TRBD1 identical over 7 bases. The germline CDR1 and CDR2 sequences are LNHDA and SQIVND (reference sequence). V lost 6 bases and J lost 6; bases outside the gene matches: 7. This CDR3 region has 13 residues.

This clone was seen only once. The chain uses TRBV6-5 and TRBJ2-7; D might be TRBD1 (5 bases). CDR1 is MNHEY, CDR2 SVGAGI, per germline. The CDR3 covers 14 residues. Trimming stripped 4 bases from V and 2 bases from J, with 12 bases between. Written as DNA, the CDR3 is TGTGCCAGCAGTTCCCCAGGACAACCCTACGAGCAGTACTTC. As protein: CASSSPGQPYEQYF.

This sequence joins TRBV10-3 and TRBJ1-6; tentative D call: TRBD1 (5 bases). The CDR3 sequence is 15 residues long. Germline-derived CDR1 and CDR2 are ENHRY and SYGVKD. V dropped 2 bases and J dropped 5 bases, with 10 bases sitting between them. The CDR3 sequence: CAISEGTSHNSPLHF. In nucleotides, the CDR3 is TGTGCCATCAGTGAGGGGACTTCTCATAATTCACCCCTCCACTTT.

Written as DNA, the CDR3 is TGTGCCAGTAGGCGCGAAGGGACGACAGGTCTGTCGGCGAGAGCTAACTACAATGAGCAGTTCTTC. Amino acids: CASRREGTTGLSARANYNEQFF. The chain couples TRBV19 to TRBJ2-1; a possible D gene is TRBD1 (6 bases). This CDR3 contains 22 residues. V was pared by 6 bases and J by 3 bases, with 36 bases between. Germline CDR1 and CDR2: LNHDA and SQIVND (reference sequence).

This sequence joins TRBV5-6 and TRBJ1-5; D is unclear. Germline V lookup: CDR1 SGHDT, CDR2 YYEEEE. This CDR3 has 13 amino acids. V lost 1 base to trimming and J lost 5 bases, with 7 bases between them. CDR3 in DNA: TGTGCCAGCAGCTTGCGAGGATATCAGCCCCAGCATTTT. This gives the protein CASSLRGYQPQHF.

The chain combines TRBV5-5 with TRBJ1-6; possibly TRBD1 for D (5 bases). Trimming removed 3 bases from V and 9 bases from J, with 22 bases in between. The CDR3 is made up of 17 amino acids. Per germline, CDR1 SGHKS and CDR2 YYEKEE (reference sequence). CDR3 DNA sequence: TGTGCCAGCAGCTGGAACTACAGGACCTCAGAAATTTCACCCCTCCACTTT. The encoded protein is CASSWNYRTSEISPLHF.

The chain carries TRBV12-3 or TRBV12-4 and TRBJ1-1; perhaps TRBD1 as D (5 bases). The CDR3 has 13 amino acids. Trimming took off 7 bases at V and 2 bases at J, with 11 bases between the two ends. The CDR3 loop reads CASTWGENTEAFF. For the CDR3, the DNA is TGTGCCAGCACATGGGGGGAAAACACTGAAGCTTTCTTT.

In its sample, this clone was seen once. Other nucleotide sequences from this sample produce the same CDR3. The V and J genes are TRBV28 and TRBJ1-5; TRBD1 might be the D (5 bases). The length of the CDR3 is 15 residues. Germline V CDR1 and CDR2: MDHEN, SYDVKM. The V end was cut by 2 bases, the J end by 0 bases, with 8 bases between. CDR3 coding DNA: TGTGCCAGCAGTTTAGGGGGGTATAGCAATCAGCCCCAGCATTTT. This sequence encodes CASSLGGYSNQPQHF.

CDR3 nucleotide sequence: TGTGCCAGCAGCTACCACTACGAGCAGTACTTC. Residues: CASSYHYEQYF. The V and J genes are TRBV12-3 or TRBV12-4 and TRBJ2-7; D remains ambiguous. With 6 bases removed from V and 3 bases from J, the gap between germline ends came to 6 bases. The CDR3 loop spans 11 amino acids.

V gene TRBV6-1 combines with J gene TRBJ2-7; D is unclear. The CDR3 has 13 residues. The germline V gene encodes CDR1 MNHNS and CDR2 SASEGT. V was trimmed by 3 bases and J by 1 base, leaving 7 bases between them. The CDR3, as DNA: TGTGCCAGCAGTGAGCTCCCTTCCTACGAGCAGTACTTC. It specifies CASSELPSYEQYF.

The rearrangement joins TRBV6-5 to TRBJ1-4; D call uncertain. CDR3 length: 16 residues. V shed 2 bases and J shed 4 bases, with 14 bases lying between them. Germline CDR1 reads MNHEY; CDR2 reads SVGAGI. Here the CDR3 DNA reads TGTGCCAGCAGTTACGTACCGCGAGCGGGTAATGAAAAACTGTTTTTT. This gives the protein CASSYVPRAGNEKLFF.

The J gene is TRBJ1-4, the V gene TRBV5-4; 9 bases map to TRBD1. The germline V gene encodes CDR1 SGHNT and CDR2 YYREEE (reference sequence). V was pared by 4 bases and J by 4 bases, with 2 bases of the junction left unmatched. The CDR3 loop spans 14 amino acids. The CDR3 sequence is CASSPTGGNEKLFF. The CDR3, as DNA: TGTGCCAGCAGCCCGACAGGGGGTAATGAAAAACTGTTTTTT.

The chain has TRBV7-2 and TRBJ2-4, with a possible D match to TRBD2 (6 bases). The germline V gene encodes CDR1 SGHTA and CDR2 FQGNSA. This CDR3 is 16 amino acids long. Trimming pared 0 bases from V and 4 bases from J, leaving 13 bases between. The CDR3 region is CASSLAGSGIKNIQYF. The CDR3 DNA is TGTGCCAGCAGCTTAGCTGGTAGCGGCATAAAAAACATTCAGTACTTC. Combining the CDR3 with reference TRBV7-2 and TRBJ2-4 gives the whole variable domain GAGVSQSPSNKVTEKGKDVELRCDPISGHTALYWYRQSLGQGLEFLIYFQGNSAPDKSGLPSDRFSAERTGGSVSTLTIQRTQQEDSAVYLCASSLAGSGIKNIQYFGAGTRLSVL.